In its sample, the clone carrying this TCR beta chain was seen a few times. Antigen: not known. MiXCR, run by TCRdb on the RT-PCR reads, gives a single entry per CDR3 protein. Of 500,000 to 600,000 distinct CDR3 sequences in the sample, 10% to 15% were seen once. This sample is part of a study of response to subunit inactivated influenza vaccine. Trimming shortened V by 5 bases and J by 8 bases, and 16 bases separated the two germline ends. This CDR3 contains 14 residues. Whole-study findings and limits: The authors put forward the suggestion that each seasonal influenza vaccination may bring in only a limited number of new T cells.

The sequencing here drew on PBMCs from blood, taken on the day of vaccination. The chain is built from TRBV12-3 or TRBV12-4 and TRBJ2-4; D possibly corresponds to TRBD1 (6 bases). This TCR was recovered from a man aged 50 to 60 who received an inactivated influenza vaccine. The chain's CDR3 is CASSIVQGSDIQYF. CDR3 bases: TGTGCCAGCAGTATCGTACAGGGATCGGACATTCAGTACTTC.